Sequencing of this T cell receptor (beta chain) was carried out in a study of blood T cells in healthy people across ages (dated by TCRdb to the mid-2010s). In the study overall: Template switching captured roughly one uniquely barcoded TCR beta cDNA molecule per two T cells in model experiments. Age-related changes in TCR beta repertoire diversity were measured in the study by deep sequencing normalized with unique cDNA molecular identifiers. Four age groups were formed from the donors: young (average about 17 years), middle-aged (more than 35), aged (62) and long-lived (more than 75). To avoid experimental bias, donors of different ages were distributed randomly across sequencing lanes. Using the same blood draw, the study looked at two additional independent replicas of 1 million unique cDNA reads for two donors, one aged 18 to 30 and the other aged 80 or older.

CDR1 and CDR2, per the germline V gene, are MNHEY and SVGEGT. The junction shows trimming of 4 bases on V and 0 bases on J, and the gene matches do not reach 1 base of it. Counted from cysteine to phenylalanine, this CDR3 has 14 amino acids. The DNA shown is the 42-base CDR3, in frame from base 1. Systemically healthy Caucasian individuals from Russia, roughly 40 in total and aged about 6 to 90 years, were included as donors. Each donor gave ten milliliters of peripheral blood, drawn into EDTA-treated Vacutainer tubes. Ficoll-Paque density-gradient centrifugation was used to isolate PBMCs, with at least 6.5 million per sample. Trizol reagent was used to extract total RNA from the PBMCs, yielding at least 6 micrograms per sample. For every donor, flow cytometry on a PBMC aliquot measured the percentage of naive CD45RAhigh/CD27high T cells. The sample holds a few counts of this clonotype. There is no known antigen for this receptor. Base quality data are lacking; no much larger clone is found one base away.

Libraries were built with 5' RACE. The sequencing machine was an Illumina HiSeq 2500. A second PCR of roughly 6 to 11 cycles was run with a J-beta primer mix and a sample-barcoded 5' primer. A template-switch 5' adaptor carrying 12 random nucleotides introduced a unique molecular identifier onto each TCR beta cDNA molecule. At least 3 million CDR3-containing paired-end reads were obtained from each sample. First-strand cDNA was synthesized from all RNA with the Mint cDNA synthesis kit, primed by a TRBC-specific oligonucleotide. Following uracil-DNA glycosylase treatment, a first 18-cycle PCR with universal primers M1SS and BC2_uni_R was performed on all cDNA. The published analysis was carried out like this. Each sample was normalized by randomly selecting 1 million high-quality reads, each carrying a distinct molecular identifier. Reads with shared molecular identifiers were discarded instead of being binned into consensus sequences. CDR3 identification, clonotype clustering and error correction used MiTCR with a Q25 quality threshold and the strictest error-elimination algorithm. Lower-bound total TCR beta diversity was estimated with a nonparametric unseen species model using Euler transformation. The raw public reads went through TCRdb reprocessing: fastp at Q25, MiXCR clone calling, in-frame beta chains kept. Identical CDR3 proteins give one entry, which carries the most common genes and DNA. The V and J calls follow TCRdb's processing rather than the paper's. The sample contains approximately 600,000 distinct CDR3 sequences, approximately 50% of them found a single time. The ten largest clones add up to about two fifths of the sample.

What the authors observed across the whole study: Observed TCR beta diversity per million T cells fell roughly linearly with age, and a significant reduction was already apparent by age about 36. Compared with the aged group, the long-lived group had more naive CD4+ T cells, fewer expanded clones and increased TCR diversity, suggesting age selection. Conclusive comparison of naive and antigen-experienced compartments was prevented by the profiling of bulk unsorted PBMCs. Estimates of total diversity based on one million sequenced T cells were regarded as lower bounds and as underestimates. The CMV infection status of donors was not known, potentially confounding age-related changes in expanded clonotypes. There was a strong correlation between observed TCR beta diversity and the percentage of naive T cells measured by flow cytometry.

The receptor comes from a man in his sixties in good health. Recombination linked TRBV6-2 or TRBV6-3 to TRBJ2-5; TRBD2 lines up with 8 middle nucleotides. The source material was blood. The CDR3 protein: CASSSGGDQETQYF. Read as DNA, the sequence is TGTGCCAGCAGTTCCGGGGGGGACCAAGAGACCCAGTACTTC.